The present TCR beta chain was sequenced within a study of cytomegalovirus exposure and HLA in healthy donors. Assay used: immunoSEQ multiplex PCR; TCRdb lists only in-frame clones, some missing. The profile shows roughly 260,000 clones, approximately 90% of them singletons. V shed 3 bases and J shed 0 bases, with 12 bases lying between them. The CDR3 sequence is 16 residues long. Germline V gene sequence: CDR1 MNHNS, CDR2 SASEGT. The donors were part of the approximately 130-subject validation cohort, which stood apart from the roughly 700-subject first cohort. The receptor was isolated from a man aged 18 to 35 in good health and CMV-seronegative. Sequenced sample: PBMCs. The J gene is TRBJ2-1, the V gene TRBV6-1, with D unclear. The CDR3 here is CASSEGRYPSYNEQFF. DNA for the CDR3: TGTGCCAGCAGTGAGGGCAGGTACCCCTCCTACAATGAGCAGTTCTTC.